These T cell receptor beta chains were read from a single sample in a study of blood T cell repertoires in COVID-19. Data came from immunoSEQ multiplex PCR; TCRdb stores just in-frame clones and leaves some out. The table lists 200,000 to 250,000 clones, 80% to 90% of them singletons. Sequencing used peripheral blood. Receptors originate from a man aged 80 or over with acute or convalescent COVID-19. CDR3s include the opening cysteine and the closing phenylalanine or tryptophan. D genes are given only for firm matches. Clone size, where shown, is once, few, many, or a class for clones that have expanded.

V: TRBV18; J: TRBJ2-7; size: .; D: TRBD1; CDR3: CASSTRRTSETGDYEQYF; DNA: TGTGCCAGCTCAACTCGTCGGACTTCTGAGACAGGGGACTACGAGCAGTACTTC
V: TRBV5-3; J: TRBJ1-5; size: .; D: TRBD1; CDR3: CARSLVPRTGPGNQPQHF; DNA: TGTGCCAGAAGCTTGGTTCCCCGGACAGGGCCGGGCAATCAGCCCCAGCATTTT
V: TRBV19; J: TRBJ2-6; size: .; D: TRBD2; CDR3: CASSPPGLAGPSGANVLTF; DNA: TGTGCCAGTAGTCCGCCAGGACTAGCGGGACCCTCTGGGGCCAACGTCCTGACTTTC
V: TRBV28; J: TRBJ1-5; size: .; D: TRBD1; CDR3: CASSTGQGGQPQHF; DNA: TGTGCCAGCAGTACCGGACAGGGAGGTCAGCCCCAGCATTTT
V: TRBV24-1; J: TRBJ2-2; size: .; D: .; CDR3: CATSGWGTTNTGELFF; DNA: TGTGCCACCAGTGGGTGGGGGACAACGAACACCGGGGAGCTGTTTTTT
V: TRBV6-4; J: TRBJ2-1; size: .; D: TRBD2; CDR3: CASSPSILAGFNEQFF; DNA: TGTGCCAGCAGTCCCAGTATACTAGCGGGGTTCAATGAGCAGTTCTTC
V: TRBV5-5; J: TRBJ2-7; size: .; D: TRBD1; CDR3: CASSLGGLIQGGYEQYF; DNA: TGTGCCAGCAGCTTGGGTGGACTCATACAGGGGGGATACGAGCAGTACTTC
V: TRBV9; J: TRBJ2-3; size: once; D: TRBD2; CDR3: CASSAPGGVLPDTQYF; DNA: TGTGCCAGCAGCGCTCCGGGGGGGGTGCTCCCGGATACGCAGTATTTT
V: TRBV5-1; J: TRBJ1-1; size: .; D: .; CDR3: CASSSATGLNTEAFF; DNA: TGCGCCAGCAGCTCGGCGACAGGTTTGAACACTGAAGCTTTCTTT
V: TRBV3-1/TRBV3-2; J: TRBJ2-7; size: .; D: TRBD2; CDR3: CASSRTRVYEQYF; DNA: TGTGCCAGCTCCCGGACTAGAGTCTACGAGCAGTACTTC
V: TRBV5-1; J: TRBJ2-1; size: .; D: TRBD1; CDR3: CASSTGTGPNEQFF; DNA: TGCGCCAGCAGTACCGGGACAGGGCCGAATGAGCAGTTCTTC
V: TRBV12-3/TRBV12-4; J: TRBJ2-3; size: .; D: .; CDR3: CASSSSVAQYF; DNA: TGTGCCAGCAGTTCCTCCGTTGCGCAGTATTTT
V: TRBV2; J: TRBJ1-1; size: .; D: .; CDR3: CASNAPGTLNTEAFF; DNA: TGTGCCAGCAACGCCCCAGGAACGCTCAACACTGAAGCTTTCTTT
V: TRBV19; J: TRBJ2-3; size: .; D: TRBD2; CDR3: CASSIDRGSSGTQYF; DNA: TGTGCCAGTAGTATTGATAGGGGTTCTAGCGGTACGCAGTATTTT
V: TRBV14; J: TRBJ1-1; size: .; D: .; CDR3: CASSQDLRRNTEAFF; DNA: TGTGCCAGCAGCCAAGATCTCCGGAGGAACACTGAAGCTTTCTTT
V: TRBV6-1; J: TRBJ2-7; size: .; D: TRBD1; CDR3: CASSYAGGYEQYF; DNA: TGTGCCAGCAGCTACGCAGGGGGCTACGAGCAGTACTTC
V: TRBV5-8; J: TRBJ1-2; size: .; D: TRBD1; CDR3: CASSPGGTGEFWYGYTF; DNA: TGTGCCAGCAGCCCGGGGGGGACAGGGGAATTCTGGTATGGCTACACCTTC
V: TRBV7-2; J: TRBJ2-1; size: many; D: .; CDR3: CASSSGIELNEQFF; DNA: TGTGCCAGCAGCTCCGGGATTGAACTCAATGAGCAGTTCTTC
V: TRBV4-2; J: TRBJ1-6; size: .; D: .; CDR3: CASSEPQIYSPLHF; DNA: TGTGCCAGCAGCGAACCCCAGATTTATTCACCCCTCCACTTT
V: TRBV20-1; J: TRBJ2-7; size: .; D: .; CDR3: CSASPFRSYEQYF; DNA: TGCAGTGCTAGTCCTTTCAGGTCCTACGAGCAGTACTTC
V: TRBV14; J: TRBJ2-3; size: .; D: TRBD2; CDR3: CASSRDYQADTQYF; DNA: TGTGCCAGCAGCCGGGACTATCAAGCAGATACGCAGTATTTT